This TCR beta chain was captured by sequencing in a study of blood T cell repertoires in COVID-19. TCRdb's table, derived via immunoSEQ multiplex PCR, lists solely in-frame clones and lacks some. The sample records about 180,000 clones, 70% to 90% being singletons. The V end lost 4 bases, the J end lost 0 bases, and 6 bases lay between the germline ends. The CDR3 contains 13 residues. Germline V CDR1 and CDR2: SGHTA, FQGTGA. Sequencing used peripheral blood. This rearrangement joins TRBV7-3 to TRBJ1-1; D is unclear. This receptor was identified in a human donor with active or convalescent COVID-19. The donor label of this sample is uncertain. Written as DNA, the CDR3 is TGTGCCAGCAGCTCGCAGATGAACACTGAAGCTTTCTTT. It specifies CASSSQMNTEAFF.